This entry describes one T cell receptor (beta chain). These data are taken from a study of technical replicates of blood from a handful of donors. The V gene's germline CDR1 is LNHDA and CDR2 SQIVND (reference sequence). V lost 9 bases, J lost 5 bases, and 5 bases stayed unmatched. This CDR3 has 13 residues. Sequencing used immunoSEQ multiplex PCR; TCRdb keeps in-frame clones, though not all of them. In the table there are about 85,000 clones, around 94% of which are singletons. This receptor was identified in a human donor in good health. The sample was T cells isolated from PBMCs. The chain employs TRBV19 and TRBJ2-5; 11 positions match TRBD1. The CDR3 protein is CASRDRGGETQYF. The CDR3 DNA reads as TGTGCCAGCCGGGACAGGGGGGGGGAGACCCAGTACTTC.